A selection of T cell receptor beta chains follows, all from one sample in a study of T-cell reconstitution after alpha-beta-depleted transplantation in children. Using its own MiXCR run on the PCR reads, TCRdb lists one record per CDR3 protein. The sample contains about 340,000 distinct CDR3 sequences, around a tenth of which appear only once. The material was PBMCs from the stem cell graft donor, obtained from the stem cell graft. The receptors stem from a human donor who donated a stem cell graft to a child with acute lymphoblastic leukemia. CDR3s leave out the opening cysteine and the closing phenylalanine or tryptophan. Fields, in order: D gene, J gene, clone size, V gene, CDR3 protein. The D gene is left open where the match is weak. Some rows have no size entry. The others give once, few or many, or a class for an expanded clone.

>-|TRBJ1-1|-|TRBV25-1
ASSDTAGWGGNTEAF
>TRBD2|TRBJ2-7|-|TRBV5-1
ASSLAGLAGGPSYEQY
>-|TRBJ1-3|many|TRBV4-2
ASSQDDGKHSGNTIY
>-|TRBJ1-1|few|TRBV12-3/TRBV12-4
ASSLFPGRGDTEAF
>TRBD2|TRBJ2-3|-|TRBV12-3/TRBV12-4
ASSLLLGTSADTQY
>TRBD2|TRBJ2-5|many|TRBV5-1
ASSLSGVQETQY
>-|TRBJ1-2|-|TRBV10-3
AISQGNGYT
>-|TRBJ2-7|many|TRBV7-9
ASSPMGARGFGQY
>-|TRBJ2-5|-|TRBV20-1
SARFGTQETQY
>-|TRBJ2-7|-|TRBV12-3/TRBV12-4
ASSLPPRGSYEQY
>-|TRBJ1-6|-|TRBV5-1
ASSFIPSSDSPLH
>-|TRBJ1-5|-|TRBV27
ASSSRLTDCQPQH
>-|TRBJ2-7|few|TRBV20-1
SASRDGYEQY
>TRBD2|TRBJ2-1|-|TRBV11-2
ASSEGLAGADNEQF